A selection of T cell receptor beta chains follows, all from one sample in a study of blood T cell repertoires in COVID-19. Sequencing used immunoSEQ multiplex PCR; TCRdb keeps in-frame clones, though not all of them. The sample lists fewer than 200,000 clones; roughly nine tenths were seen once. The sequenced sample was peripheral blood. The receptors come from a man aged 18 to 29 who had recovered from COVID-19. The CDR3 runs from the conserved cysteine through the conserved F or W. A row's size may be missing; if present it is once, few, many or a size class.

j_call v_call clone_size cdr3_aa
TRBJ2-5 TRBV9 - CASSAPGETQYF
TRBJ2-7 TRBV7-3 - CASSLGGGSEQYF
TRBJ1-6 TRBV28 - CASSRGQANSPLHF
TRBJ1-2 TRBV6-2/TRBV6-3 - CASSRGTVDGYTF
TRBJ2-5 TRBV4-3 - CASSHMAGLQETQYF
TRBJ2-7 TRBV4-3 once CASSQDAGGPYEQYF
TRBJ2-7 TRBV28 - CASVQGASSYEQYF
TRBJ1-6 TRBV5-4 - CASSPRGQLNSPLHF
TRBJ1-2 TRBV2 - CASSPRTGGDYGYTF
TRBJ1-5 TRBV3-1/TRBV3-2 - CASSQVGCQGGNSNQPQHF
TRBJ1-1 TRBV4-2 - CASSQPDRAAFF
TRBJ2-7 TRBV27 - CASTVPGQGAGEQYF
TRBJ2-4 TRBV7-2 - CASSSNWLKAKNIQYF
TRBJ1-2 TRBV12-3/TRBV12-4 - CASVAGANYGYTF
TRBJ2-5 TRBV5-1 once CASSSHSGKGETQYF